The T cell receptor (beta chain) under discussion was sequenced for a study of naive and memory T cell subsets (TCRdb year 2017). Notes on the research overall: The study applied an open-source, UMI-based TCR alpha and beta sequencing pipeline to sorted naive and memory peripheral blood T cell subsets. The functional CMV T cell responses agreed completely with IgG serology results. RNA was DNase-treated and reverse transcribed with TCR constant-region primers, mostly using SuperScript III.

TCR alpha and beta chain libraries were amplified separately from the second PCR step onward. CMV status of each donor was established by measuring IFNgamma production from CD4+ T cells after fresh PBMCs were stimulated overnight with CMV viral lysate. CD4 T cells were positively selected using Miltenyi beads, after which CD8 T cells were positively selected from the CD4-negative fraction. Cells stained for CD3, CD4, CD8, CD45RA, CD27 and a live/dead dye were sorted on a BD Aria II into four subsets by CD45RA and CD27. Blood came from a few healthy volunteers, each fractionated into CD4 and CD8 T cells and then into four differentiation subsets. Approximately 120 ml of peripheral blood was taken from each donor, and PBMC were separated by density-gradient centrifugation on Ficoll-Paque PLUS. Sorted cells were lysed in RLT buffer, and RNA was extracted with a Qiagen RNeasy kit and stored at -80°C.

The study at large found these results: After error correction, only a single occurrence was seen for over 95% of naive TCR sequences, so much steeper abundance distributions were produced than in memory subsets. A clonotype was defined as a single alpha or beta chain sequence rather than as a paired alpha/beta receptor. RNA-based TCR counts may be affected by expression changes linked to T cell activation and differentiation. In both CD4 and CD8 cells, going from naive through CM, EM and EMRA, the Gini index went up while Shannon and inverse Simpson diversity went down. A power law was followed by TCR abundance, with an exponent that differed between naive and memory subsets but was consistent across the three individuals. The repertoire findings for the naive and memory subsets could not be validated, as no ground truth was available.

The library was built by means of UMI-ligation and nested PCR. The beta constant-region primer was an equimolar mix of two oligonucleotides covering both TRBC1 and TRBC2. A single-stranded oligonucleotide bearing the SP2 primer plus a 12-nucleotide UMI was ligated onto the 3' end of the cDNA by T4 RNA ligase 1. The ligated cDNA went through four rounds of PCR with nested alpha and beta constant-region primers together with the SP2 primer. Incubation of the ligation reaction lasted about 20-25 hours at 16 degrees C. PCR2 was usually performed as a SYBR Green qPCR and halted at a preset threshold so that over-amplification would not occur. Agencourt AMPure XP magnetic beads were used for all purifications after the first. Library amounts were measured by Qubit and library quality was assessed on a TapeStation, where the main peak was expected at around 650 bp. The pooled libraries were sequenced on an Illumina MiSeq using v2 2x251 paired-end kits, which usually yielded roughly 0.95-2.2 million reads per sample. Each sample's library went into the pool at approximately 4 nM, and about 5-7.5% PhiX was added to help with cluster recognition. Processing in the source paper ran as follows. Using tag matching that tolerated one base-pair mismatch, Decombinator assigned V and J genes to FASTQ reads that had been processed by Demultiplexor. By using UMIs, Collapsinator corrected both sequencing errors and the frequency errors caused by PCR heterogeneity. CDR3Translator translated TCRs and extracted CDR3s from the conserved cysteine to the FGXG phenylalanine, flagging non-productive sequences. Gini, Shannon entropy and inverse Simpson indices were calculated on repertoires subsampled to equal numbers of UMI-defined TCRs. Within the linear range, a power law was fitted by maximum likelihood to the distributions of clonotype abundance. When run on a single naive CD8 sample, MIGEC and the pipeline yielded similar UMI counts, similar unique TCR numbers and similar clonal distributions. A set of 7,322 CMV-associated CDR3 sequences, compiled from VDJdb and a published dataset, was used to search the repertoires. TCRdb reworked the public reads: Q25 trimming with fastp, MiXCR clone assembly, productive beta chains retained. A single entry per CDR3 protein holds the most common genes and DNA from its merged rows. The V and J calls here are based on TCRdb, not the publication. This sample comprises tens of thousands of distinct CDR3 sequences, about 6.5% of them detected only once. Of the sample, 1.6% is held by the ten largest clones.

This clonotype appeared many times. Its antigen is currently not known. No much larger clonotype is one base removed from it; base qualities were not supplied. This sequence originates from a human donor in good health. Source material: central memory CD4+ T cells from blood. The cell subset or site label of this sample denotes: central memory, CD45RA- CD27+.

The sequenced DNA: TGTGCCTGGGGCAAACAGAGGGCCTTCACTGAAGCTTTCTTT. Its protein product is CAWGKQRAFTEAFF. The chain joins TRBV30 to TRBJ1-1; the D gene assignment is ambiguous. V is pared back by 5 bases and J by 4 bases, with 17 bases lying between the germline termini. The CDR1 and CDR2 encoded by the germline V gene (reference sequence) are GTSNPN and SVGIG. Inclusive of the bounding cysteine and phenylalanine, the CDR3 is 14 residues long. Here the CDR3 DNA is all that survives: 42 bases in frame from base 1. Full variable domain (CDR3 extended with the reference TRBV30 and TRBJ1-1 proteins): SQTIHQWPATLVQPVGSPLSLECTVEGTSNPNLYWYRQAAGRGLQLLFYSVGIGQISSEVPQNLSASRPQDRQFILSSKKLLLSDSGFYLCAWGKQRAFTEAFFGQGTRLTVV.